This T cell receptor (beta chain) was documented in a study of identical twins. One entry per CDR3 protein results from TCRdb running MiXCR on the 5' RACE reads. The table includes more than 1.5 million distinct CDR3 sequences, about 31% detected once. This clonotype was seen at least ten times. The CDR3 has 13 amino acids. Germline CDR1 is LGHNA and CDR2 is YNFKEQ. Trimming removed 4 bases from V and 6 bases from J; junction bases left unmatched: 4. The sequenced sample was cord blood. The J gene is TRBJ2-3, the V gene TRBV4-2; 7 bases agree with TRBD2. The receptor was derived from a newborn girl in good health. CDR3 amino acids: CASSRLAVDTQYF. CDR3 bases: TGTGCCAGCAGCCGTCTAGCGGTGGATACGCAGTATTTT.